This T cell receptor (beta chain) was captured in a study of CD8+ T cells in alopecia areata. This clone was observed a handful of times. Its specificity is unknown. The sequencing template was cDNA reverse transcribed from extracted RNA. The method was immunoSEQ multiplex PCR; TCRdb's version includes in-frame clones alone and lacks a portion of them. This sample yields around 300,000 clones, of which approximately 60% are seen a single time; roughly 0.88% belongs to the top ten. Sample treatment: oral pan-JAK inhibitor, 5-10 mg twice daily. Trimming stripped 5 bases from V and 5 bases from J, with 9 bases between. The CDR3 is made up of 12 amino acids. Per germline, CDR1 SEHNR and CDR2 FQNEAQ (reference sequence). The study's findings and limits: Under tofacitinib, fewer expanded CD8+ clones appeared among the top 100 scalp clones. Scalp specimens additionally yield sequences from normal skin's resident alphabeta T cells. Clonality in lesional scalp, especially alopecia totalis/universalis, exceeded that of normal scalp.

The specimen comprised CD4+ T cells sorted from blood, sampled at approximately week 51, from a patient treated with tofacitinib. This TCR came from a human donor with alopecia areata. The chain uses TRBV7-9 and TRBJ2-5; D unclear. The CDR3 nucleotides are TGTGCCAGCAGCCCCGATGGGGAGACCCAGTACTTC. It translates to CASSPDGETQYF.